Included here is one TCR beta chain sequence, with context. What it binds is not known. These data are taken from a study of cytomegalovirus exposure and HLA in healthy donors. Study-wide results and caveats: Rare TCR sequences predominated, though certain public TCRs were found in many donors. The study designated about 160 TCR beta chains cytomegalovirus-associated.

Generated by immunoSEQ multiplex PCR, the TCRdb table keeps only in-frame clones and is missing some. The sample contains about 330,000 clones, about nine tenths of which appear only once. Germline values: CDR1 SQVTM, CDR2 ANQGSEA. The CDR3 runs to 13 residues. V dropped 4 bases and J dropped 4; count of bases not matched to a gene: 3. The sample was PBMCs. J is TRBJ1-1 and V is TRBV29-1; 10 nucleotides agree with TRBD1. This sequence originates from a woman aged 18-29 years in good health and CMV-seronegative. The chain's CDR3 is CSVGQGAGTEAFF. The CDR3 DNA reads TGCAGCGTTGGACAGGGGGCAGGCACTGAAGCTTTCTTT.